This section outlines one T cell receptor beta chain sequence together with its context. Its antigen is not identified. A junction end diverges from the germline sequence, so it may reflect a read error. This entry is derived from a study of T cell repertoires in cytomegalovirus infection. At the level of the study: Well-studied HLA-B-restricted CMV epitopes were used in the study alongside recently identified HLA-C-restricted ones. From public TCR beta signatures came an indication of both CMV infection and matching HLA type.

TCRdb independently ran MiXCR on the reads; one entry per CDR3 protein. The sample has some 940,000 distinct CDR3 sequences, roughly 31% seen once; the top ten hold roughly an eighth. Study findings and constraints: CMV carriers having the relevant HLA were flagged by cumulative public TCR beta family frequency. What dominated the ex vivo response were HLA-C-restricted CMV-specific TCR beta clonotypes.

Germline values: CDR1 SEHNR, CDR2 FQNEAQ (reference sequence). This CDR3 comprises 15 residues. This TCR was recovered from a human donor in good health (CMV status not recorded). Some clones in this sample may be carry-over from other donors' samples. The source material was cultured CD8+ T cells from PBMCs, sampled from culture after CMV antigen stimulation. The chain employs TRBV7-9 and TRBJ1-4; D possibly corresponds to TRBD1 (6 bases). The CDR3 protein is CANSPDRTSDEKLFF. DNA of the CDR3: TGTGCCAACAGCCCCGACAGGACCAGTGATGAAAAACTGTTTTTT.